This T cell receptor (beta chain) is from a study of cytomegalovirus exposure and HLA in healthy donors. Findings and limits, study-wide: Analysis was carried out at a later point, and it linked a missense DCLRE1C variant to TCR beta V- and J-gene trimming.

This PCR relied on a set of 60 Vbeta primers and 13 Jbeta primers. Assay: immunoSEQ multiplex PCR; the TCRdb copy retains only in-frame clones and omits some. The data hold approximately 180,000 clones, with around four fifths observed a single time. J lost 5 bases, V lost 6 bases, and 4 bases had no gene match. From germline, CDR1 is MNHNS and CDR2 SASEGT. CDR3 size: 14 residues. The donors gave bone marrow, and they were healthy. This clone was detected once. Its target is not known. This chain uses TRBV6-1 with TRBJ1-4; 9 nucleotides line up with TRBD1. Sequencing input: PBMCs. This receptor was obtained from a woman aged 55-75 years in good health and CMV-seropositive. The chain's CDR3 is CASRTGGRNEKLFF. In DNA form, the CDR3 reads TGTGCCAGCAGAACAGGGGGCAGGAATGAAAAACTGTTTTTT.